Presented here are 11 T cell receptor beta chains from one specimen sequenced in a study of blood T cell repertoires in COVID-19. Assay: immunoSEQ multiplex PCR; the TCRdb copy retains only in-frame clones and omits some. The data contain roughly 300,000 clones, about 85% of them seen just once; the ten biggest clones take up 2.5%. The source material was PBMCs or T cells enriched from blood (not recorded which). These receptors all stem from a woman in her forties or fifties who had recovered from COVID-19.

This chain joins TRBV9 and TRBJ2-7, with TRBD2 matching 9 bases. V lost 4 bases to trimming and J lost 5 bases; unmatched junction nucleotides: 16. This CDR3 comprises 17 residues. Germline loops: CDR1 SGDLS, CDR2 YYNGEE. The chain's CDR3 is CASSSEGFSGRFHEQYF. Written as DNA, the CDR3 is TGTGCCAGCAGCTCAGAGGGTTTTAGCGGGAGATTCCACGAGCAGTACTTC. Full variable domain (remainder filled in from reference TRBV9 and TRBJ2-7): DSGVTQTPKHLITATGQRVTLRCSPRSGDLSVYWYQQSLDQGLQFLIQYYNGEERAKGNILERFSAQQFPDLHSELNLSSLELGDSALYFCASSSEGFSGRFHEQYFGPGTRLTVT.

Of note for this clone: An end of the junction does not agree with germline; a read error may underlie this. The V and J genes are TRBV7-8 and TRBJ2-1, with D perhaps TRBD1 (6 bases). Per germline, CDR1 SGHVS and CDR2 FQNEAQ. The CDR3 sequence is 13 residues long. CDR3 DNA: TGTGCCAGCAGCTTAGGATGGGACAAAGAGCAGTTCTTC. Residues: CASSLGWDKEQFF. The variable domain in full, with the rest retrieved from reference TRBV7-8 and TRBJ2-1, is GAGVSQSPRYKVAKRGQDVALRCDPISGHVSLFWYQQALGQGPEFLTYFQNEAQLDKSGLPSDRFFAERPEGSVSTLKIQRTQQEDSAVYLCASSLGWDKEQFFGPGTRLTVL.

The CDR3 DNA follows: TGTGCCACTCTAGCGGGGAGAGACACAGATACGCAGTATTTT. Its translation: CATLAGRDTDTQYF. This rearrangement joins TRBV7-8 to TRBJ2-3; 9 nucleotides line up with TRBD2. V lost 10 bases to trimming and J lost 2 bases; unmatched junction nucleotides: 7. The CDR3 has 14 residues. The V gene's germline CDR1 is SGHVS and CDR2 FQNEAQ.

The CDR3 DNA is TGTGCCAGCAGTGAAAGGGCGGCAGGGCGAGGCGATCAGCCCCAGCATTTT. Encoded protein: CASSERAAGRGDQPQHF. The chain has TRBV6-1 and TRBJ1-5; D may be TRBD1 (5 bases). The CDR3 length is 17 residues. The germline CDR1 and CDR2 sequences are MNHNS and SASEGT. Trimming shortened V by 2 bases and J by 5 bases, and 19 bases separated the two germline ends.

This clone was counted a few times. V usage is TRBV28 and J usage is TRBJ2-1, with 10 bases matching TRBD2. This CDR3 comprises 14 residues. The trim removed 9 bases at V and 3 bases at J, leaving 5 bases unmatched. Germline assignment: CDR1 MDHEN and CDR2 SYDVKM. CDR3 DNA sequence: TGTGCCAGTAACGTAGCGGGGGGCTACAATGAGCAGTTCTTC. Protein: CASNVAGGYNEQFF. The entire variable domain, with the rest obtained from reference TRBV28 and TRBJ2-1, is as follows: DVKVTQSSRYLVKRTGEKVFLECVQDMDHENMFWYRQDPGLGLRLIYFSYDVKMKEKGDIPEGYSVSREKKERFSLILESASTNQTSMYLCASNVAGGYNEQFFGPGTRLTVL.

The rearrangement uses TRBV7-8 and TRBJ2-2; no reliable D call. V was shortened by 0 bases and J by 4 bases, with 15 bases between the two germline ends. The CDR3 is 17 amino acids. Germline-derived CDR1 and CDR2 are SGHVS and FQNEAQ. The CDR3 protein is CASSLASARMATGELFF. The CDR3 DNA reads as TGTGCCAGCAGCTTAGCTTCCGCCAGGATGGCCACCGGGGAGCTGTTTTTT.

This clone was detected only a few times. The chain has TRBV28 and TRBJ1-6; the D gene is possibly TRBD1 (5 bases). This CDR3 has 12 amino acids. The germline V and J ends were trimmed by 6 bases and 10 bases, with 10 bases remaining between them. CDR1 MDHEN and CDR2 SYDVKM come from the germline V gene. Written as DNA, the CDR3 is TGTGCCAGCAGCACTGGGGCATCACCCCTCCACTTT. Translating gives CASSTGASPLHF. Variable domain in full (rest from reference TRBV28 and TRBJ1-6): DVKVTQSSRYLVKRTGEKVFLECVQDMDHENMFWYRQDPGLGLRLIYFSYDVKMKEKGDIPEGYSVSREKKERFSLILESASTNQTSMYLCASSTGASPLHFGNGTRLTVT.

The chain joins TRBV27 to TRBJ1-6, with 9 nucleotides matching TRBD1. Germline V gene lookup returns CDR1 MNHEY and CDR2 SMNVEV (reference sequence). The CDR3 length is 15 residues. The V gene end was trimmed by 2 bases and the J gene end by 9 bases; junction bases not matched to a gene: 5. Written as DNA, the CDR3 is TGTGCCAGCAGTTTAGGGGACAGGGTGGGTTCACCCCTCCACTTT. It is translated as CASSLGDRVGSPLHF.

The chain has TRBV6-2 or TRBV6-3 and TRBJ2-4; tentatively, D is TRBD2 (6 bases). Trimming pared 5 bases from V and 13 bases from J, leaving 21 bases between. CDR3 length: 14 amino acids. Germline V gives CDR1 MNHEY, CDR2 SVGEGT. The CDR3 spells CASSKLRDSVTQYF. The CDR3 nucleotides read TGTGCCAGCAGTAAGCTCCGGGACTCCGTTACCCAGTACTTC.

This chain connects TRBV5-4 to TRBJ1-1; D is possibly TRBD1 (6 bases). With 5 bases removed from V and 6 bases from J, the gap between germline ends came to 20 bases. The germline CDR1 and CDR2 sequences are SGHNT and YYREEE (reference sequence). This CDR3 is 15 amino acids long. In DNA form, the CDR3 reads TGTGCCAGCAGTGAGACGGGCCTGGGGGCATCTGAAGCTTTCTTT. Translation gives CASSETGLGASEAFF.

The CDR3 region has the DNA TGTGCCAGCTCACCATCTGGGCAATTCGAGCAGTACTTC. This translates into CASSPSGQFEQYF. The chain recombines TRBV18 with TRBJ2-7; D is unclear. With 2 bases removed from V and 6 bases from J, the gap between germline ends came to 11 bases. CDR3 size: 13 residues. Germline V gene data show CDR1 as KGHSH and CDR2 as LQKENI. The variable domain in full, completed from reference TRBV18 and TRBJ2-7, reads NAGVMQNPRHLVRRRGQEARLRCSPMKGHSHVYWYRQLPEEGLKFMVYLQKENIIDESGMPKERFSAEFPKEGPSILRIQQVVRGDSAAYFCASSPSGQFEQYFGPGTRLTVT.